This is a list of T cell receptor beta chains from one sample in a study of post-analysis software for immune sequencing data. Each CDR3 protein is one row after TCRdb ran MiXCR on the PCR reads. The profile shows 800,000 to 950,000 distinct CDR3 sequences, approximately 53% of them singletons. The specimen sequenced was blood. These receptors came from a girl aged 10-17 years with multiple sclerosis. Both conserved end residues are part of each CDR3. Each record gives: CDR3 DNA, CDR3 protein, clone size, V gene, D gene, J gene. D genes are given only for firm matches. The listing skips clone size in some rows; elsewhere it reads once, few, many or a size class.

cdr3_nt: TGTGCCAGCAACCCGAGCCCAGCAAATTACGAGCAGTACTTC
cdr3_aa: CASNPSPANYEQYF
clone_size: .
v_call: TRBV11-2
d_call: .
j_call: TRBJ2-7

cdr3_nt: TGCAGCGTTGAAGGGGCAGGGCCCCGGGCGGAGACCCAGTACTTC
cdr3_aa: CSVEGAGPRAETQYF
clone_size: few
v_call: TRBV29-1
d_call: .
j_call: TRBJ2-5

cdr3_nt: TGTGCCACCAGCGTAGACATGAGCTCCTACAATGAGCAGTTCTTC
cdr3_aa: CATSVDMSSYNEQFF
clone_size: .
v_call: TRBV15
d_call: .
j_call: TRBJ2-1

cdr3_nt: TGTGCCAGCAGCTGGGGACAGGGGGCCTTCAATTCACCCCTCCACTTT
cdr3_aa: CASSWGQGAFNSPLHF
clone_size: .
v_call: TRBV5-6
d_call: TRBD1
j_call: TRBJ1-6

cdr3_nt: TGCAGCGCCCGACAGGGGCATCGTACCGGCAATGAGCAGTTCTTC
cdr3_aa: CSARQGHRTGNEQFF
clone_size: .
v_call: TRBV29-1
d_call: TRBD1
j_call: TRBJ2-1

cdr3_nt: TGCGCCAGCAGCTTGGGACAGCGGGGCACCGGGGAGCTGTTTTTT
cdr3_aa: CASSLGQRGTGELFF
clone_size: .
v_call: TRBV4-1
d_call: .
j_call: TRBJ2-2

cdr3_nt: TGTGCCAGCATCCCCGGACTAGCGGTACAAGAGACCCAGTACTTC
cdr3_aa: CASIPGLAVQETQYF
clone_size: few
v_call: TRBV12-3/TRBV12-4
d_call: TRBD2
j_call: TRBJ2-5

cdr3_nt: TGTGCCAGCACCTACCCGGGTCAAGATGGCTACACCTTC
cdr3_aa: CASTYPGQDGYTF
clone_size: .
v_call: TRBV6-6
d_call: .
j_call: TRBJ1-2

cdr3_nt: TGCGCCAGCAGCTCCGACGGAACTACCCTCGACGAGCAGTACTTC
cdr3_aa: CASSSDGTTLDEQYF
clone_size: .
v_call: TRBV5-1
d_call: .
j_call: TRBJ2-7

cdr3_nt: TGTGCCAGCACTGGGGGCCTCCGCGACTTAAGCACAGATACGCAGTATTTT
cdr3_aa: CASTGGLRDLSTDTQYF
clone_size: .
v_call: TRBV6-2/TRBV6-3
d_call: .
j_call: TRBJ2-3

cdr3_nt: TGTGCCAGCAGTTGGAGCAGGACGAATGGCTACACCTTC
cdr3_aa: CASSWSRTNGYTF
clone_size: .
v_call: TRBV6-2/TRBV6-3
d_call: .
j_call: TRBJ1-2

cdr3_nt: TGCAGCGTTGGGGGCATAACCTGGGACAGCCTAGGCAGCAGAGAGCAGTACTTC
cdr3_aa: CSVGGITWDSLGSREQYF
clone_size: .
v_call: TRBV29-1
d_call: TRBD1
j_call: TRBJ2-4

cdr3_nt: TGTGCCACCAGCTTAGTAGGAGGTGGCTACACCTTC
cdr3_aa: CATSLVGGGYTF
clone_size: few
v_call: TRBV15
d_call: .
j_call: TRBJ1-2

cdr3_nt: TGTGCCAGCAGTTTAGGGGCTTTCGTGGAGCAGTACTTC
cdr3_aa: CASSLGAFVEQYF
clone_size: once
v_call: TRBV12-3/TRBV12-4
d_call: .
j_call: TRBJ2-7

cdr3_nt: TGCAGTGCTAGAGTGGGGGGCACTACAGATACGCAGTATTTT
cdr3_aa: CSARVGGTTDTQYF
clone_size: .
v_call: TRBV20-1
d_call: .
j_call: TRBJ2-3

cdr3_nt: TGTGCCAGCAGCTCCGGGACTAGCGGCTACGATGAGCAGTTCTTC
cdr3_aa: CASSSGTSGYDEQFF
clone_size: .
v_call: TRBV7-9
d_call: TRBD2
j_call: TRBJ2-1

cdr3_nt: TGTGCCAGCAATAGGGGCCTCCAAGAGACCCAGTACTTC
cdr3_aa: CASNRGLQETQYF
clone_size: .
v_call: TRBV2
d_call: .
j_call: TRBJ2-5

cdr3_nt: TGCGCCAGCAGCTTGACTAGCGGGACGAGCGAGCAGTACTTC
cdr3_aa: CASSLTSGTSEQYF
clone_size: few
v_call: TRBV5-1
d_call: TRBD2
j_call: TRBJ2-7

cdr3_nt: TGCAGCGTTGATTCGAGAGGGGAGGGGAATGAGCAGTTCTTC
cdr3_aa: CSVDSRGEGNEQFF
clone_size: few
v_call: TRBV29-1
d_call: TRBD2
j_call: TRBJ2-1

cdr3_nt: TGTGCCAGCAGCCACAAGACTAGCGCAGCCGGGGAGCTGTTTTTT
cdr3_aa: CASSHKTSAAGELFF
clone_size: once
v_call: TRBV3-1
d_call: TRBD2
j_call: TRBJ2-2

cdr3_nt: TGTGCCAGCAGTAAACCCCCGGGGCAGATCATGAACACTGAAGCTTTCTTT
cdr3_aa: CASSKPPGQIMNTEAFF
clone_size: .
v_call: TRBV6-1
d_call: .
j_call: TRBJ1-1

cdr3_nt: TGTGCTAGTGGTTTGGCCGGACTGGGCTCCTACGAGCAGTACTTC
cdr3_aa: CASGLAGLGSYEQYF
clone_size: .
v_call: TRBV12-5
d_call: .
j_call: TRBJ2-7

cdr3_nt: TGCAGTACGACTAGCGGGAGAACAGATACGCAGTATTTT
cdr3_aa: CSTTSGRTDTQYF
clone_size: .
v_call: TRBV20-1
d_call: TRBD2
j_call: TRBJ2-3

cdr3_nt: TGCGCCAGCAGCCCAGACCGGGACAGGGTTTCTACCCAGTACTTC
cdr3_aa: CASSPDRDRVSTQYF
clone_size: .
v_call: TRBV5-1
d_call: TRBD1
j_call: TRBJ2-5

cdr3_nt: TGTGCCAGCAGTGAAGCAGGGGGCACCTACGAGCAGTACTTC
cdr3_aa: CASSEAGGTYEQYF
clone_size: .
v_call: TRBV6-1
d_call: TRBD1
j_call: TRBJ2-7

cdr3_nt: TGTGCCACCAGCAGAGCGACTAGCGGGGGACACGAGCAGTACTTC
cdr3_aa: CATSRATSGGHEQYF
clone_size: few
v_call: TRBV15
d_call: TRBD2
j_call: TRBJ2-7

cdr3_nt: TGTGTCAGCCATAGGCAGAACACCGGGGAGCTGTTTTTT
cdr3_aa: CVSHRQNTGELFF
clone_size: few
v_call: TRBV6-1
d_call: .
j_call: TRBJ2-2